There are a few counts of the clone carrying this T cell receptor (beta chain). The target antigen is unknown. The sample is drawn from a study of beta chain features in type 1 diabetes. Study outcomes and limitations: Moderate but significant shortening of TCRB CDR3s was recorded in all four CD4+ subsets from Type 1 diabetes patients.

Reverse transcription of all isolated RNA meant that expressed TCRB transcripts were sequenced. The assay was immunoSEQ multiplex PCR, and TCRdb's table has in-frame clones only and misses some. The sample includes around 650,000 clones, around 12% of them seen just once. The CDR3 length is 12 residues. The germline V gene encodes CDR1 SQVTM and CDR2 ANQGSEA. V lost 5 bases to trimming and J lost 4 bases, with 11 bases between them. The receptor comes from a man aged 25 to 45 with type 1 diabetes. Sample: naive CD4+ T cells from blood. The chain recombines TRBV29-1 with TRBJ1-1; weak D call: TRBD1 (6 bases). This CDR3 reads CSVRGAVTEAFF. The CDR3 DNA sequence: TGCAGCGTTAGGGGGGCGGTCACTGAAGCTTTCTTT.